The entry below describes one T cell receptor beta chain. CDR3 size: 17 residues. V dropped 6 bases and J dropped 5; count of bases not matched to a gene: 18. Germline assignment: CDR1 SGHTA and CDR2 FQGNSA. The data are from a study of human thymus T cells. The table came from immunoSEQ multiplex PCR; TCRdb's copy has only in-frame clones and leaves some out. The data show about 78,000 clones, with roughly 97% seen just once and 0.031% held by the top ten. The thymus was resected at corrective cardiac surgery. Material for sequencing was thymus tissue. The chain carries TRBV7-2 and TRBJ2-5, with TRBD1 identical over 7 bases. This sequence was found in a boy under three years old with a congenital heart defect but otherwise immunologically healthy. The CDR3: CASRGEQGKGLYETQYF. The DNA of the CDR3 is TGTGCCAGCAGGGGGGAACAGGGGAAAGGGCTGTATGAGACCCAGTACTTC.